This T cell receptor beta chain was sequenced for a study of T cells in localized non-small cell lung cancer (dated by TCRdb to between 2020 and 2021). General notes on the study: T cell repertoires of about 240 early-stage NSCLC patients were analyzed, with tumors being compared against uninvolved tumor-adjacent lungs. The cohort was made up of 236 treatment-naive NSCLC patients whose localized lung tumors had been resected. Of the NSCLC patients, around 130 were male and about a hundred were female, and the mean age was approximately 64 years.

What the authors observed across the whole study: Longer overall survival was associated with higher blood T cell density, whereas shorter survival was associated with higher adjacent-lung clonality. Of the top 100 tumor clones, a median of approximately 60 were detected in paired uninvolved adjacent lung; 28 were also among that lung's top 100. Because the study design was exploratory, TCR variables were selected using unadjusted p-values without false-discovery rate correction. Multi-region tumor sequencing was not performed, so intratumor heterogeneity could not be excluded. The highest T cell clonality was observed in uninvolved tumor-adjacent lung, where clonality exceeded that of tumor, suggesting that antigenic responses were more focused in uninvolved tumor-adjacent lung.

Comments on this clone: Its antigen remains undetermined. No much larger clone is present one base from it, and per-base qualities are unavailable.

The CDR3 goes from the cysteine to the phenylalanine over 13 residues. Of the read, only the CDR3 DNA is kept; its 39 bases are in frame from base 1. Trimming takes 7 bases off V and 10 bases off J; junction bases not matched to a gene: 12. For CDR1 and CDR2, the germline V gene (reference sequence) lists LNHDA and SQIVND. TCR beta CDR3 regions were sequenced from DNA using the immunoSEQ Assay. The original pipeline was this. To compute T cell density, TCR beta template counts were normalized to usable DNA, which was estimated by amplifying housekeeping genes. The preseqR package was used to estimate richness by extrapolating to 400,000 templates for PBMC samples and to 120,000 templates for tissue samples. Clonality was calculated as one minus Pielou's evenness. Tissue-enriched TCRs were identified through differential abundance testing performed on productive amino-acid clonotypes, with a minimum total count of 5 and an alpha of 0.1. The Jaccard Index and the Morisita Overlap Index were used to measure repertoire overlap between compartments. GLIPH clustered TCR beta CDR3s with public tetramer-defined viral CDR3s; viral motifs required at least three viral sequences plus V-gene enrichment. Sourced from immuneACCESS, this table was stored by TCRdb with only in-frame sequences that have V and J called. A share of the clones is absent; for the studies checked, an unresolved V gene accounts for under half, and the remainder has no known explanation. That table supplies the V and J calls and clone size; D and trimming were determined from the DNA. The sample records about 28,000 clones, roughly 80% of which are singletons. The ten most abundant clones make up around 5.3% of the sample.

At diagnosis, peripheral blood, uninvolved tumor-adjacent lung and tumor were collected and stored as a combination of fresh-frozen and FFPE material. Blood samples were analyzed as peripheral blood mononuclear cells for TCR repertoire profiling. The rearrangement combines TRBV19 with TRBJ1-1; 7 central bases correspond to TRBD1. Sequenced here: peripheral blood mononuclear cells, sampled before any cancer treatment. The origin of this receptor is a man aged 35-69 years with stage III lung adenocarcinoma. The CDR3 has the sequence CASNYRDSQVAFF. The DNA reads as follows: TGTGCCAGTAATTACCGGGACAGTCAAGTAGCTTTCTTT. Outside the CDR3, residues come from the reference TRBV19 and TRBJ1-1 proteins, so the full variable domain is: DGGITQSPKYLFRKEGQNVTLSCEQNLNHDAMYWYRQDPGQGLRLIYYSQIVNDFQKGDIAEGYSVSREKKESFPLTVTSAQKNPTAFYLCASNYRDSQVAFFGQGTRLTVV.